This T cell receptor (beta chain) derives from a study of human T cells and chemical hapten exposure. Study-wide results and limits: All donors were alopecia patients, so their immunity may differ from that of healthy people.

Specified time point: patch test 2, 6 weeks after DPC sensitization. Documented treatment: therapeutic diphenylcyclopropenone sensitization with weekly scalp DPC. Those who donated were patients with alopecia, 18 to 70 years of age, and suitable for DPC. Unfractionated whole blood was the source from which total RNA was extracted. Authors' processing steps: Counting gave a median of approximately 97,000 TCRs per sample, with values ranging from about 23,224 to 690,600. Each CDR3 protein is one row after TCRdb ran MiXCR on the RACE reads. The V and J calls were not made by the authors but by TCRdb's processing. The sample holds a few hundred thousand distinct CDR3 sequences, roughly 6% seen once. This clonotype was observed many times. Antigen specificity is unknown. CDR3 length equals 18 residues. CDR1 is DFQATT and CDR2 is SNEGSKA in the germline V gene (reference sequence). The V and J ends lost 5 bases and 0 bases, in that order; junction bases with no gene match: 12.

This sequence joins TRBV20-1 and TRBJ2-4, with 11 bases fitting TRBD2. The sample consisted of whole blood, taken in connection with sensitization to the hapten diphenylcyclopropenone (DPC). This TCR derives from a woman under 30 with alopecia areata. Some clones in this sample may be carry-over from other donors' samples. The CDR3 reads CSAHPTSGAVQAKNIQYF. In DNA, the CDR3 is TGCAGTGCTCACCCGACTAGCGGGGCCGTCCAAGCCAAAAACATTCAGTACTTC.